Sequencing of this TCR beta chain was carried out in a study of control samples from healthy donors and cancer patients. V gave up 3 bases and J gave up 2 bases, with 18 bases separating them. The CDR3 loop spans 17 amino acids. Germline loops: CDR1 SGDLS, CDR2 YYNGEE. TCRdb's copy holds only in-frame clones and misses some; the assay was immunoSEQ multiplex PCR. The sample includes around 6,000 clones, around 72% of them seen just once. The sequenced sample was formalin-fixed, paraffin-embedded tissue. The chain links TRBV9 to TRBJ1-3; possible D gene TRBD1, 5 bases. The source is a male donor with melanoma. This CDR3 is CASSATPQGRAGNTIYF. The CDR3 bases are TGTGCCAGCAGCGCCACCCCCCAGGGTAGGGCTGGAAACACCATATATTTT.